These 32 T cell receptor beta chains share one sample of origin, sequenced in a study of shared clonotypes between healthy human individuals. The table came from immunoSEQ multiplex PCR; TCRdb's copy has only in-frame clones and leaves some out. This sample has some 740,000 clones; more than 85% occur once, and the top ten carry under 30%. Naive CD8 cells comprised CD45RO-negative, CCR7-positively selected cells, excluding terminally differentiated effector memory CD45RA+ cells. Sequenced: naive CD8+ T cells sorted from blood. The receptors derive from a young man in good health.

The chain is built from TRBV27 and TRBJ2-7, with TRBD1 identical over 9 bases. The V gene end was trimmed by 6 bases and the J gene end by 6 bases; junction bases not matched to a gene: 9. This CDR3 has 14 amino acids. Germline V gene data show CDR1 as MNHEY and CDR2 as SMNVEV (reference sequence). CDR3 in DNA: TGTGCCAGCAGCCTAGGGACAGGGCGTAGCGAGCAGTACTTC. It specifies CASSLGTGRSEQYF.

The rearrangement uses TRBV6-1 and TRBJ2-5; 7 bases match TRBD2. Germline V gene sequence: CDR1 MNHNS, CDR2 SASEGT. The trim removed 2 bases at V and 5 bases at J, leaving 8 bases unmatched. The CDR3 is 15 residues long. The CDR3 coding sequence is TGTGCCAGCAGTGAACGGGAGGACCCATTTGAGACCCAGTACTTC. Its translation is CASSEREDPFETQYF.

The V and J genes are TRBV13 and TRBJ2-7, with D unclear. The CDR3 covers 12 residues. Germline CDR1 PRHDT, CDR2 FYEKMQ (reference sequence). V lost 2 bases, J lost 7 bases, and 9 bases lay in between. The CDR3 spells CASSLYGLEQYF. CDR3 DNA sequence: TGTGCCAGCAGCTTATACGGGCTAGAGCAGTACTTC.

This clone was observed a single time. The CDR3 DNA reads TGTGCCAGCACCGATCGCCCCCCGACAGGGGGCCCCGGGGAGCTGTTTTTT. This sequence encodes CASTDRPPTGGPGELFF. This chain joins TRBV7-6 and TRBJ2-2; TRBD1 agrees at 10 bases. CDR1 is SGHVS, CDR2 FNYEAQ, per germline. V shed 7 bases and J 6 bases; nucleotides not matched to a gene: 14. This CDR3 has 17 amino acids.

V is TRBV7-9 and J is TRBJ1-1; TRBD1 might be the D (5 bases). V was cut by 1 base and J by 3 bases, with 15 bases left in between. The germline gives CDR1 SEHNR, CDR2 FQNEAQ (reference sequence). This CDR3 comprises 16 residues. CDR3 residues: CASSLVSWQGDTEAFF. The CDR3 DNA is TGTGCCAGCAGCTTAGTTAGCTGGCAGGGCGACACTGAAGCTTTCTTT. Drawing the rest from reference TRBV7-9 and TRBJ1-1, the complete variable domain is DTGVSQNPRHKITKRGQNVTFRCDPISEHNRLYWYRQTLGQGPEFLTYFQNEAQLEKSRLLSDRFSAERPKGSFSTLEIQRTEQGDSAMYLCASSLVSWQGDTEAFFGQGTRLTVV.

The rearrangement uses TRBV10-3 and TRBJ2-1, with 7 bases lining up with TRBD1. Germline loops: CDR1 ENHRY, CDR2 SYGVKD. With 6 bases clipped from V and 7 bases from J, the junction kept 6 bases outside the gene matches. This CDR3 comprises 13 residues. The CDR3, as DNA: TGTGCCATCAGCCGAGACAGGGTAAATGAGCAGTTCTTC. Protein sequence: CAISRDRVNEQFF.

The rearrangement links TRBV9 to TRBJ1-3, with D possibly TRBD1 on 5 matching bases. This CDR3 region has 18 residues. Trimming stripped 3 bases from V and 0 bases from J, with 19 bases between. Looked up from germline, CDR1 is SGDLS and CDR2 is YYNGEE. The CDR3: CASSGDGLLTISGNTIYF. DNA for the CDR3: TGTGCCAGCAGCGGGGACGGACTGTTAACAATCTCTGGAAACACCATATATTTT. Full variable domain (remainder filled in from reference TRBV9 and TRBJ1-3): DSGVTQTPKHLITATGQRVTLRCSPRSGDLSVYWYQQSLDQGLQFLIQYYNGEERAKGNILERFSAQQFPDLHSELNLSSLELGDSALYFCASSGDGLLTISGNTIYFGEGSWLTVV.

The chain carries TRBV27 and TRBJ2-1; 14 bases are a match to TRBD2. With V trimmed by 8 bases and J by 7 bases, 7 bases remained unmatched. The CDR3 runs to 15 residues. Germline assignment: CDR1 MNHEY and CDR2 SMNVEV (reference sequence). This CDR3 is CASAEGLAGVNEQFF. In DNA, the CDR3 is TGTGCCAGCGCTGAGGGACTAGCGGGAGTAAATGAGCAGTTCTTC.

This chain connects TRBV2 to TRBJ1-5; D is unresolved. CDR3 length: 15 amino acids. The V gene's germline CDR1 is SNHLY and CDR2 FYNNEI. V was clipped by 6 bases and J by 0 bases, with 12 bases between them. CDR3 nucleotides: TGTGCCAGCAGGGAACTAAAAAATAGCAATCAGCCCCAGCATTTT. Encoded protein: CASRELKNSNQPQHF. Drawing the rest from reference TRBV2 and TRBJ1-5, the complete variable domain is EPEVTQTPSHQVTQMGQEVILRCVPISNHLYFYWYRQILGQKVEFLVSFYNNEISEKSEIFDDQFSVERPDGSNFTLKIRSTKLEDSAMYFCASRELKNSNQPQHFGDGTRLSIL.

The chain is built from TRBV6-6 and TRBJ1-1; D is perhaps TRBD1 (6 bases). Germline lookup yields CDR1 MNHNY and CDR2 SVGAGI (reference sequence). V lost 4 bases and J 3 bases, leaving 12 bases between the germline ends. The CDR3 has 14 amino acids. For the CDR3, the DNA is TGTGCCAGCAGTTTTGCCAGGGGAGACACTGAAGCTTTCTTT. Its translation: CASSFARGDTEAFF.

This chain connects TRBV11-2 to TRBJ1-4; D is possibly TRBD1 (6 bases). Germline V gives CDR1 SGHAT, CDR2 FQNNGV. The V end was cut by 1 base, the J end by 14 bases, with 20 bases between. The CDR3 is 15 residues long. CDR3 DNA: TGTGCCAGCAGCTTAGGCTGGACAGTAAAGGATTGGCTGTTTTTT. Translating it yields CASSLGWTVKDWLFF.

The rearrangement links TRBV7-6 to TRBJ2-1; 7 bases agree with TRBD2. The germline V gene encodes CDR1 SGHVS and CDR2 FNYEAQ. CDR3 length: 13 amino acids. V gave up 5 bases and J gave up 4 bases; unmatched junction bases: 2. The CDR3 sequence is CASSISGYNEQFF. The DNA for the CDR3 is TGTGCCAGCAGCATTAGCGGGTACAATGAGCAGTTCTTC.

V is TRBV19 and J is TRBJ2-7, with a tentative D call TRBD1 (6 bases). Germline V CDR1 and CDR2: LNHDA, SQIVND (reference sequence). The CDR3 runs to 15 residues. V lost 3 bases to trimming and J lost 2 bases, with 14 bases between them. The CDR3 reads CASSIPPPGAYEQYF. The DNA for the CDR3 is TGTGCCAGTAGTATCCCCCCTCCAGGGGCCTACGAGCAGTACTTC.

The chain uses TRBV5-4 and TRBJ2-1; 11 bases agree with TRBD2. The junction had 1 base not matched to a gene; V was cut back by 2 bases and J by 0 bases. Germline loops: CDR1 SGHNT, CDR2 YYREEE (reference sequence). The CDR3 is made up of 16 amino acids. This CDR3 reads CASSLLAGVSYNEQFF. The CDR3 DNA reads as TGTGCCAGCAGCTTACTAGCGGGAGTCTCCTACAATGAGCAGTTCTTC.

This clone occurred a few times. The chain joins TRBV6-5 to TRBJ2-7; D is uncertain. Looked up from germline, CDR1 is MNHEY and CDR2 is SVGAGI. This CDR3 is built from 14 residues. Trimming pared 2 bases from V and 2 bases from J, leaving 10 bases between. Here the CDR3 reads CASSYSPSAYEQYF. The CDR3 nucleotides read TGTGCCAGCAGTTACAGCCCCTCGGCCTACGAGCAGTACTTC.

The V and J genes are TRBV5-1 and TRBJ2-1; TRBD1 might be the D (6 bases). V lost 4 bases, J lost 7 bases, and 9 bases lay in between. The CDR3 covers 12 residues. CDR1 and CDR2 (germline): SGHRS, YFSETQ. CDR3 DNA sequence: TGCGCCAGCAGCATCAGGGGTAATGAGCAGTTCTTC. Its protein is CASSIRGNEQFF.

The gene calls are TRBV7-8 and TRBJ2-5, with D uncertain. Trimming stripped 6 bases from V and 2 bases from J, with 10 bases between. This CDR3 contains 13 residues. The germline V gene encodes CDR1 SGHVS and CDR2 FQNEAQ. The CDR3 region is CASRPASQETQYF. The CDR3 region has the DNA TGTGCCAGCAGACCCGCAAGTCAAGAGACCCAGTACTTC. The full variable domain, in which reference TRBV7-8 and TRBJ2-5 provide the parts outside the CDR3, is GAGVSQSPRYKVAKRGQDVALRCDPISGHVSLFWYQQALGQGPEFLTYFQNEAQLDKSGLPSDRFFAERPEGSVSTLKIQRTQQEDSAVYLCASRPASQETQYFGPGTRLLVL.

The CDR3 nucleotides are TGTGCCAGTAGTATAGACCCGAACACCGGGGAGCTGTTTTTT. Protein: CASSIDPNTGELFF. The V and J genes are TRBV19 and TRBJ2-2; D is unresolved. This CDR3 is 14 amino acids long. The V gene's germline CDR1 is LNHDA and CDR2 SQIVND (reference sequence). Trimming took off 0 bases at V and 0 bases at J, with 2 bases between the two ends.

The CDR3 spells CSVEVVVRGKDGYTF. Here the CDR3 DNA reads TGCAGCGTTGAAGTTGTCGTCAGGGGCAAAGATGGCTACACCTTC. The genes are TRBV29-1 and TRBJ1-2; D may be TRBD1 (6 bases). CDR1 is SQVTM, CDR2 ANQGSEA, per germline. This CDR3 has 15 amino acids. Trimming shortened V by 1 base and J by 6 bases, and 18 bases separated the two germline ends. Variable domain in full (rest from reference TRBV29-1 and TRBJ1-2): SAVISQKPSRDICQRGTSLTIQCQVDSQVTMMFWYRQQPGQSLTLIATANQGSEATYESGFVIDKFPISRPNLTFSTLTVSNMSPEDSSIYLCSVEVVVRGKDGYTFGSGTRLTVV.

The chain carries TRBV10-3 and TRBJ2-7; D tentatively reads TRBD1 or TRBD2 (6 bases each). Trimming took off 3 bases at V and 0 bases at J, with 15 bases between the two ends. The length of the CDR3 is 16 residues. CDR1 is ENHRY and CDR2 is SYGVKD in the germline V gene. CDR3 sequence: CAISDSGGLNSYEQYF. The CDR3 nucleotides read TGTGCCATCAGTGACTCTGGGGGGCTCAACTCCTACGAGCAGTACTTC.

The V call is TRBV7-9, the J call TRBJ2-7, with 14 positions matching TRBD2. Germline-derived CDR1 and CDR2 are SEHNR and FQNEAQ (reference sequence). V lost 5 bases and J lost 2; bases outside the gene matches: 8. CDR3 size: 17 residues. CDR3 bases: TGTGCCAGCAGCGGTCTGGGACTAGCGGGAGTCCCCTACGAGCAGTACTTC. Amino acid sequence: CASSGLGLAGVPYEQYF.

The chain uses TRBV28 and TRBJ2-2, with 11 bases lining up with TRBD2. Germline lookup yields CDR1 MDHEN and CDR2 SYDVKM. Trimming cost V 6 bases and J 3 bases; bases outside gene matches: 6. The CDR3 sequence is 16 residues long. CDR3 DNA sequence: TGTGCCAGCAGAAAACTAGCGGGAGTCGACACCGGGGAGCTGTTTTTT. It codes for CASRKLAGVDTGELFF.

This chain joins TRBV30 and TRBJ2-7; D not certain. CDR3 size: 12 residues. Germline CDR1 and CDR2: GTSNPN and SVGIG (reference sequence). V shed 5 bases and J shed 0 bases, with 8 bases lying between them. The CDR3 spells CAWSVASYEQYF. Written as DNA, the CDR3 is TGTGCCTGGTCGGTGGCCTCCTACGAGCAGTACTTC.

The chain couples TRBV7-3 to TRBJ2-7, with D perhaps TRBD1 (5 bases). CDR3 length: 14 amino acids. Trimming removed 5 bases from V and 3 bases from J, with 14 bases in between. CDR1 is SGHTA and CDR2 is FQGTGA in the germline V gene. CDR3 region: CASSPSTEFYEQYF. Here the CDR3 DNA reads TGTGCCAGCAGCCCGTCGACAGAATTCTACGAGCAGTACTTC.

The rearrangement joins TRBV29-1 to TRBJ2-3; the D gene is possibly TRBD2 (6 bases). CDR1 SQVTM and CDR2 ANQGSEA come from the germline V gene. The CDR3 is 16 amino acids. Between the trimmed V and J ends, which lost 0 bases and 2 bases, there was a span of 15 bases. The CDR3 region has the DNA TGCAGCGTTGAAGATCTTCTAGCGTCATCCACAGATACGCAGTATTTT. Translating gives CSVEDLLASSTDTQYF.

The chain is built from TRBV2 and TRBJ2-1; D may be TRBD1 (6 bases). Germline values: CDR1 SNHLY, CDR2 FYNNEI. Trimming removed 10 bases from V and 7 bases from J, with 17 bases in between. CDR3 length: 13 amino acids. The CDR3: CATEGEQRNEQFF. The CDR3 nucleotides are TGTGCCACCGAGGGGGAGCAGAGGAATGAGCAGTTCTTC.

The genes are TRBV5-5 and TRBJ2-1; 7 nucleotides agree with TRBD2. The CDR3 totals 16 residues. The V and J ends lost 0 bases and 4 bases, in that order; junction bases with no gene match: 7. CDR1 and CDR2 (germline): SGHKS, YYEKEE (reference sequence). The CDR3 DNA reads as TGTGCCAGCAGCTTGGGGAGGGGACTACGATACAATGAGCAGTTCTTC. Its translation: CASSLGRGLRYNEQFF.

The chain uses TRBV5-4 and TRBJ2-7; D possibly corresponds to TRBD1 (8 bases). This CDR3 is 15 amino acids long. V lost 7 bases and J 1 base, leaving 18 bases between the germline ends. CDR1 is SGHNT, CDR2 YYREEE, per germline (reference sequence). The CDR3: CASGEAGTGSYEQYF. In nucleotides, the CDR3 is TGTGCCAGCGGAGAAGCGGGGACAGGTTCCTACGAGCAGTACTTC.

The J gene is TRBJ1-1, the V gene TRBV27; D is perhaps TRBD1 (5 bases). The germline V and J ends were trimmed by 4 bases and 2 bases, with 8 bases remaining between them. CDR3 length: 13 amino acids. The V gene's germline CDR1 is MNHEY and CDR2 SMNVEV (reference sequence). For the CDR3, the DNA is TGTGCCAGCAGTTCCGGGGGTAACACTGAAGCTTTCTTT. Encoded protein: CASSSGGNTEAFF.

In regard to this clone: Sequence at one end of the junction differs from germline and may be a read error. J is TRBJ2-1 and V is TRBV7-7; TRBD2 aligns across 13 bases. CDR1 and CDR2 from the germline V gene are SSHAT and FNYEAQ (reference sequence). CDR3 length equals 15 residues. The CDR3 loop reads CASSLGLAGDNEQFF. As DNA, the CDR3 is TGTGCTAGCAGCTTAGGACTAGCGGGGGATAATGAGCAGTTCTTC.

The rearrangement links TRBV5-4 to TRBJ2-1; 12 positions agree with TRBD2. Germline V CDR1 and CDR2: SGHNT, YYREEE (reference sequence). Trimming took 2 bases from V and 7 from J; bases not matched to a gene: 4. The length of the CDR3 is 15 residues. For the CDR3, the DNA is TGTGCCAGCAGCTTTGCGCTAGCGGGAGGGAATGAGCAGTTCTTC. It yields the protein CASSFALAGGNEQFF.

DNA of the CDR3: TGTGCCAGCAGCCCCCTAGAACAGAGTTATGAGCAGTTCTTC. Protein: CASSPLEQSYEQFF. The chain carries TRBV7-9 and TRBJ2-1; D is uncertain. The CDR3 has 14 amino acids. Germline lookup yields CDR1 SEHNR and CDR2 FQNEAQ (reference sequence). With 5 bases removed from V and 8 bases from J, the gap between germline ends came to 16 bases.